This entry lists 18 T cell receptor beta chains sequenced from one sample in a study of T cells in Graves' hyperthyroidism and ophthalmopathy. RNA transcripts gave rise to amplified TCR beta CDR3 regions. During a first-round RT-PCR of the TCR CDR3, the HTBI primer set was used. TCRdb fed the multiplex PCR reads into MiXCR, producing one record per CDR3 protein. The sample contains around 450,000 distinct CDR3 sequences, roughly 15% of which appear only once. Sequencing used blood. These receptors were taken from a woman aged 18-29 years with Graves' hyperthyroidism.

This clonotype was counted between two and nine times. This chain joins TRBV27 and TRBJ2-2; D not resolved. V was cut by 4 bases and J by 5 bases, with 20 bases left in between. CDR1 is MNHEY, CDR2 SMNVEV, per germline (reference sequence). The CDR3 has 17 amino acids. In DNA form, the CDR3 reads TGTGCCAGCAGTTCATTTGGACGCACCCCGAGGACCGGGGAGCTGTTTTTT. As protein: CASSSFGRTPRTGELFF.

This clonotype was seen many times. The CDR3 coding sequence is TGTGCCATCACTGCCGGGAGAAATGAAAAACTGTTTTTT. This translates into CAITAGRNEKLFF. V is TRBV10-3 and J is TRBJ1-4; D remains ambiguous. This CDR3 comprises 13 residues. Trimming shortened V by 7 bases and J by 5 bases, and 11 bases separated the two germline ends. Germline V CDR1 and CDR2: ENHRY, SYGVKD.

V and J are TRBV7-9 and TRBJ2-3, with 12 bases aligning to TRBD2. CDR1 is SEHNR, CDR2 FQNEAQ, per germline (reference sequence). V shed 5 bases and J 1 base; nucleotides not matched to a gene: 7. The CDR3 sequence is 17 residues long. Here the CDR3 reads CASSPGTSGPGTDTQYF. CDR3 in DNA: TGTGCCAGCAGCCCCGGGACTAGCGGGCCCGGCACAGATACGCAGTATTTT.

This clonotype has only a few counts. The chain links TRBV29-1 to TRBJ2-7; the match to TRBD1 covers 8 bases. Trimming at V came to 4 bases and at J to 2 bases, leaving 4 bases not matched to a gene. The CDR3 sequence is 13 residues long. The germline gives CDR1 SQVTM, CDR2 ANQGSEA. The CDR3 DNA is TGCAGCGTTGTGACAGGGGCCACCTACGAGCAGTACTTC. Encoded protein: CSVVTGATYEQYF.

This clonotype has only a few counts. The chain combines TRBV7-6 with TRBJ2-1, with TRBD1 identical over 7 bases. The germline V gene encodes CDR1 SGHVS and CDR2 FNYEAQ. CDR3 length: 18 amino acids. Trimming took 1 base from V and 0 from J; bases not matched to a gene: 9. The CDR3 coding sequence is TGTGCCAGCAGCTTAGAAGGGGGCACGCTAAGCTCCTACAATGAGCAGTTCTTC. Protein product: CASSLEGGTLSSYNEQFF. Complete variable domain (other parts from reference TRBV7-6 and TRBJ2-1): GAGVSQSPRYKVTKRGQDVALRCDPISGHVSLYWYRQALGQGPEFLTYFNYEAQQDKSGLPNDRFSAERPEGSISTLTIQRTEQRDSAMYRCASSLEGGTLSSYNEQFFGPGTRLTVL.

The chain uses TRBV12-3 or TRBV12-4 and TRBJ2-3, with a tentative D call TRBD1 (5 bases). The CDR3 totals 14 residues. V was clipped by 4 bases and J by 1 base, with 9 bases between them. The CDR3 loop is CASSYRQGTDTQYF. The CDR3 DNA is TGTGCCAGCAGTTACAGGCAGGGCACAGATACGCAGTATTTT.

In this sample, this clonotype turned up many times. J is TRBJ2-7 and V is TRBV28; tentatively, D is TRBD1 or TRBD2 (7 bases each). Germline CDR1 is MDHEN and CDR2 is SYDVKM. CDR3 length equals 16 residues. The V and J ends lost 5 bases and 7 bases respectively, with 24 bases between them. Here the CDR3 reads CASSPQGGRMQGEQYF. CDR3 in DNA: TGTGCCAGCAGTCCGCAGGGGGGGCGGATGCAGGGAGAGCAGTACTTC.

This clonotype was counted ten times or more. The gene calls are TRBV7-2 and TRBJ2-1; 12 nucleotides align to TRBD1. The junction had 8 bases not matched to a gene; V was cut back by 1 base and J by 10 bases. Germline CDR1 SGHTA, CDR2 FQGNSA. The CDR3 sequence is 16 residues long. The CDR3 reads CASSLGGTGGLREQFF. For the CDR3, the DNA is TGTGCCAGCAGCTTAGGAGGGACAGGGGGCCTACGGGAGCAGTTCTTC.

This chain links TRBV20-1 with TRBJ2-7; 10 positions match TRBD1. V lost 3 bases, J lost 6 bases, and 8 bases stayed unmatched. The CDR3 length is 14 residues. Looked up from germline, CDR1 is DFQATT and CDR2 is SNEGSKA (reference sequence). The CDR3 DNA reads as TGCAGTGCTAGCTTTCGACAGGGGGCGTCCGAGCAGTACTTC. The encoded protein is CSASFRQGASEQYF.

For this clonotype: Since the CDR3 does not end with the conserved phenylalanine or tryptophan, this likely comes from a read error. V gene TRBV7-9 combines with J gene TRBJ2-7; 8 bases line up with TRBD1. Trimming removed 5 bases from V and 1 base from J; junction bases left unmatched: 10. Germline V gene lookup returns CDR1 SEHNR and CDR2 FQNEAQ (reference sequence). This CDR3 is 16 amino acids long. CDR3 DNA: TGTGCCAGCAGCGCCTCCGGGACAGGTACTTCCTACGAGCAGTACCCC. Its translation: CASSASGTGTSYEQYP.

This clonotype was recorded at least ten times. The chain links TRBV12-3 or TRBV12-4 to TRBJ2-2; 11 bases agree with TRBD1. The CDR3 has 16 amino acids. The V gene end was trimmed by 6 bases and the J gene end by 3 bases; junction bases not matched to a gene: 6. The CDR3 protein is CASSSGQGVYTGELFF. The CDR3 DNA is TGTGCCAGCAGCTCGGGACAGGGGGTTTACACCGGGGAGCTGTTTTTT.

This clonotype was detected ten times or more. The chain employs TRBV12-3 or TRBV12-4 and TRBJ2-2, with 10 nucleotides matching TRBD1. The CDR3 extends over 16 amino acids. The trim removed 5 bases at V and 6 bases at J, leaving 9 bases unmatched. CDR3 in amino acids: CASSAQTGGKAGELFF. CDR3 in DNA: TGTGCCAGCAGTGCCCAGACAGGGGGCAAGGCCGGGGAGCTGTTTTTT.

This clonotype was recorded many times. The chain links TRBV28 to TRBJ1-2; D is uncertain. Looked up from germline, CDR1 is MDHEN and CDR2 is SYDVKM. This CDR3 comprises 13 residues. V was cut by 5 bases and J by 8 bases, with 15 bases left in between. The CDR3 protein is CASSETAPGGYTF. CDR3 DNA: TGTGCCAGCAGTGAGACCGCTCCTGGGGGCTACACCTTC.

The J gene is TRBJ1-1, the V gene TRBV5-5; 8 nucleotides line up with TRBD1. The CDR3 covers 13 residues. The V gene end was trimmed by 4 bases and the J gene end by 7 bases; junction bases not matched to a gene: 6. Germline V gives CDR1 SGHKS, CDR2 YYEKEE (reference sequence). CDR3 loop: CASSGAGGVEAFF. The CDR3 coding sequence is TGTGCCAGCAGCGGGGCAGGGGGCGTTGAAGCTTTCTTT. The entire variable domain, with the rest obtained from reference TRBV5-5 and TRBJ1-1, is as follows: DAGVTQSPTHLIKTRGQQVTLRCSPISGHKSVSWYQQVLGQGPQFIFQYYEKEERGRGNFPDRFSARQFPNYSSELNVNALLLGDSALYLCASSGAGGVEAFFGQGTRLTVV.

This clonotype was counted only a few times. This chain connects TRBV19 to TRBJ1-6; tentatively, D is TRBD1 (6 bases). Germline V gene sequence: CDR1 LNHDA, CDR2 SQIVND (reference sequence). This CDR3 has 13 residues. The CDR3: CASTTGLGSPLHF. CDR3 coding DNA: TGTGCAAGCACCACAGGGCTGGGGTCACCCCTCCACTTT.

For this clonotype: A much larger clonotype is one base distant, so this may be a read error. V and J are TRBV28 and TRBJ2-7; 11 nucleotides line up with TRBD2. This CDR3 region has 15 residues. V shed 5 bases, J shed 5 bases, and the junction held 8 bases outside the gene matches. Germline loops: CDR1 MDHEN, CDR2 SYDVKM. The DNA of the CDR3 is TGTGCCAGCAGTCCCCATACTAGCGGGAGCAACGAGCAGTACTTC. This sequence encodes CASSPHTSGSNEQYF.

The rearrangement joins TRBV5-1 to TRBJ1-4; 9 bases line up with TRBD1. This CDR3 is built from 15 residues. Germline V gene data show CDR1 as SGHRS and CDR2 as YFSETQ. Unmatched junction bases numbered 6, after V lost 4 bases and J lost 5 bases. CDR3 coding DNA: TGCGCCAGCAGCGCGGCCGGGACAGGGAATGAAAAACTGTTTTTT. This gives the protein CASSAAGTGNEKLFF.

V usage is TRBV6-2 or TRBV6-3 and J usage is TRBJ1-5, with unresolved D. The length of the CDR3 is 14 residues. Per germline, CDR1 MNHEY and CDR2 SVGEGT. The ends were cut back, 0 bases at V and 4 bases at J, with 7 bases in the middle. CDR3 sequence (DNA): TGTGCCAGCAGTTACTCCGCGGGAAATCAGCCCCAGCATTTT. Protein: CASSYSAGNQPQHF.